One sample yielded the 8 T cell receptor beta chains listed below, sequenced in a study of cytomegalovirus exposure and HLA in healthy donors (dated by TCRdb to the late 2010s). Library preparation employed the immunoSEQ multiplex PCR assay. A mixture of 60 forward primers for TCR Vbeta segments and 13 reverse primers for TCR Jbeta segments was used in the multiplex PCR. What TCRdb holds here is the immuneACCESS table cut down to in-frame rearrangements. Part of the clones is not present; checked against another copy, under half of the missing clones reflect an unresolved V gene, and the others are unexplained. The sample table lists about 98,000 clones, around 76% of them with a count of one. Roughly 8% of the sample is held by the ten biggest clonotypes. Sequencing input: PBMCs. All receptors derive from a human donor in good health.

V gene TRBV5-1 combines with J gene TRBJ2-3, with D possibly being TRBD2 (6 bases). In germline, CDR1 is SGHRS, CDR2 YFSETQ. V was clipped by 6 bases and J by 4 bases, with 18 bases between them. The CDR3 has 15 residues. The CDR3 bases are TGCGCCAGCACCCTAACCGGGACTGGGGCAGATACGCAGTATTTT. This sequence encodes CASTLTGTGADTQYF.

The V gene is TRBV19, the J gene TRBJ2-6; 8 bases agree with TRBD2. V was pared by 7 bases and J by 0 bases, with 8 bases of the junction left unmatched. The CDR3 is made up of 17 amino acids. Germline values: CDR1 LNHDA, CDR2 SQIVND (reference sequence). The CDR3 DNA sequence: TGTGCCAGTATTGGCGGGAGGTTCCCCTCTGGGGCCAACGTCCTGACTTTC. Amino acid sequence: CASIGGRFPSGANVLTF.

The V call is TRBV10-3, the J call TRBJ1-5, with 7 bases lining up with TRBD1. This CDR3 is 13 amino acids long. The germline CDR1 and CDR2 sequences are ENHRY and SYGVKD. V lost 6 bases to trimming and J lost 3 bases; unmatched junction nucleotides: 2. The CDR3 sequence is CAISGTVNQPQHF. The CDR3 DNA reads TGTGCCATCAGCGGGACAGTCAATCAGCCCCAGCATTTT.

The rearrangement joins TRBV13 to TRBJ2-7, with 11 nucleotides matching TRBD1. This CDR3 spans 14 amino acids. V lost 5 bases, J lost 2 bases, and 2 bases stayed unmatched. The germline V gene encodes CDR1 PRHDT and CDR2 FYEKMQ (reference sequence). CDR3 residues: CASSRGQGAYEQYF. CDR3 bases: TGTGCCAGCAGCAGGGGACAGGGGGCCTACGAGCAGTACTTC.

This clone was detected once. The rearrangement links TRBV9 to TRBJ2-1; TRBD2 agrees at 8 bases. Per the germline V gene, CDR1 is SGDLS and CDR2 is YYNGEE. This CDR3 region has 15 residues. Trimming took 3 bases from V and 4 from J; bases not matched to a gene: 6. The CDR3 sequence: CASSARLAWYNEQFF. In DNA form, the CDR3 reads TGTGCCAGCAGCGCCCGACTAGCGTGGTACAATGAGCAGTTCTTC.

The V call is TRBV5-1, the J call TRBJ1-1; 9 positions match TRBD1. The CDR3 runs to 15 residues. V dropped 1 base and J dropped 7; count of bases not matched to a gene: 8. Germline lookup yields CDR1 SGHRS and CDR2 YFSETQ. Here the CDR3 reads CASSLTGGGNLEAFF. The DNA for the CDR3 is TGCGCCAGCAGCTTGACAGGGGGCGGAAACCTTGAAGCTTTCTTT.

This clone was seen just once. V gene TRBV27 combines with J gene TRBJ1-1, with D perhaps TRBD1 (6 bases). The V gene's germline CDR1 is MNHEY and CDR2 SMNVEV (reference sequence). CDR3 length equals 15 residues. Trimming cost V 8 bases and J 2 bases, with 18 bases left between them. CDR3 region: CASRRGGSSNTEAFF. The DNA of the CDR3 is TGTGCCAGCCGACGCGGGGGCAGTAGCAACACTGAAGCTTTCTTT.

V and J are TRBV5-1 and TRBJ2-7, with TRBD2 as a possible D gene (6 bases). Germline loops: CDR1 SGHRS, CDR2 YFSETQ. V lost 1 base to trimming and J lost 1 base, with 15 bases between them. This CDR3 is built from 16 residues. This CDR3 reads CASSLLGPRESYEQYF. The CDR3 region has the DNA TGCGCCAGCAGCTTGTTAGGTCCCCGGGAGTCCTACGAGCAGTACTTC.